This T cell receptor beta chain was found in a study of cytomegalovirus exposure and HLA in healthy donors. V lost 3 bases and J 0 bases, leaving 12 bases between the germline ends. Germline V gene data show CDR1 as MDHEN and CDR2 as SYDVKM. CDR3 length equals 15 residues. Nominal health characterized the donors when sampled, though unrecorded immune exposures were likely. The count of this clone is one. Antigen specificity is unknown. Vbeta (60) and Jbeta (13) primers were used in the PCR. Per the original data handling: It was a later analysis that counted roughly 80 million unique TCR beta chains, of which about 10 million were shared. The data were produced by immunoSEQ multiplex PCR, yet TCRdb's version contains in-frame clones alone and is incomplete. For V, J and clone size, that table is used; D and trimming come from the DNA. The table records around 70,000 clones, over 60% of them present only once.

Overall study findings and caveats: When analyzed later, a missense DCLRE1C variant was found to be linked to TCR beta V- and J-gene trimming.

V and J are TRBV28 and TRBJ2-7; TRBD2 is a possible D gene (5 bases). The sample taken for sequencing was PBMCs. This receptor was identified in a male donor in good health and CMV-seropositive. CDR3 nucleotide sequence: TGTGCCAGCAGTTTTCCCGGGGATAGCTCCTACGAGCAGTACTTC. Translating gives CASSFPGDSSYEQYF.